This T cell receptor beta chain was retrieved from a study of T cell responses to AZD1222 COVID-19 vaccine. V was cut by 0 bases and J by 10 bases, with 13 bases left in between. There are 15 residues in the CDR3. CDR1 is LNHNV and CDR2 is YYDKDF in the germline V gene (reference sequence). Clones were sequenced by immunoSEQ multiplex PCR, and TCRdb holds only the in-frame ones, with some missing. The sample includes about 93,000 clones, under 90% seen only once; the top ten take approximately 3%. This TCR came from an adult in good health. Sequenced here: peripheral blood, sampled on day 0 of MenACWY control vaccination. The rearrangement links TRBV15 to TRBJ1-6; the D is unclear. CDR3 in amino acids: CATSRDVRNRSPLHF. CDR3 in DNA: TGTGCCACCAGCAGAGATGTAAGGAATCGGTCACCCCTCCACTTT.